The source of this TCR beta chain is a study of T cell repertoires in cytomegalovirus infection. Study-level information: A matching HLA type, together with CMV infection, was signaled by public TCR beta signatures. General observations from the study: Ex vivo, HLA-C-restricted CMV-specific TCR beta clonotypes prevailed over the rest of the response.

TCRdb redid the calling of the reads with MiXCR, one entry per CDR3 protein. The data contain hundreds of thousands of distinct CDR3 sequences, 8% to 10% of them singletons. This CDR3 has 15 residues. The V segment lost 6 bases and the J segment 0 bases; nucleotides outside the gene matches: 5. Germline values: CDR1 MNHEY, CDR2 SVGEGT. The sample holds many counts of this clonotype. Its antigen is as yet unknown. This TCR was recovered from a human donor in good health (CMV status not recorded). Some clones in this sample may be carry-over from other donors' samples. The chain joins TRBV6-2 or TRBV6-3 to TRBJ1-5; TRBD1 aligns across 7 bases. Sequences were obtained from PBMCs. The CDR3 reads CASSLTGDSNQPQHF. DNA of the CDR3: TGTGCCAGCAGCCTTACAGGGGATAGCAATCAGCCCCAGCATTTT.